These 4 T cell receptor beta chains share one sample of origin, sequenced in a study of blood T cell repertoires in COVID-19. Generated by immunoSEQ multiplex PCR, the TCRdb table keeps only in-frame clones and is missing some. This sample has around 300,000 clones, with 80% to 90% found just once. Sequencing input: PBMCs or T cells enriched from blood (not recorded which). These receptors were obtained from a man aged 30-40 years who had recovered from COVID-19.

The chain carries TRBV5-1 and TRBJ1-6; maybe TRBD1 (5 bases). This CDR3 has 16 residues. V was cut by 0 bases and J by 7 bases, with 14 bases left in between. Germline CDR1 SGHRS, CDR2 YFSETQ. This CDR3 reads CASSLEGGGRNSPLHF. CDR3 DNA sequence: TGCGCCAGCAGCTTGGAAGGCGGGGGACGGAATTCACCCCTCCACTTT.

The rearrangement uses TRBV24-1 and TRBJ2-2, with 8 positions matching TRBD1. The CDR3 runs 16 residues. Germline V gives CDR1 KGHDR, CDR2 SFDVKD. After removal of 4 bases from V and 1 base from J, the junction contained 4 bases not matched to a gene. The CDR3 protein is CATSETGTGNTGELFF. The CDR3 DNA reads as TGTGCCACCAGTGAAACCGGGACAGGGAACACCGGGGAGCTGTTTTTT.

The sample holds one count of this clone. The chain recombines TRBV10-3 with TRBJ2-5, with TRBD1 as a possible D gene (6 bases). V gave up 0 bases and J gave up 5 bases, with 7 bases separating them. The germline V gene encodes CDR1 ENHRY and CDR2 SYGVKD. This CDR3 is 13 amino acids long. CDR3 sequence: CAISESQGETQYF. CDR3 in DNA: TGTGCCATCAGTGAGTCCCAGGGGGAGACCCAGTACTTC.

CDR3 protein: CATSDIQGGSDEQFF. The CDR3 nucleotides are TGTGCCACCAGTGATATCCAGGGTGGTTCGGATGAGCAGTTCTTC. The genes are TRBV24-1 and TRBJ2-1; D possibly corresponds to TRBD1 (5 bases). From germline, CDR1 is KGHDR and CDR2 SFDVKD. Trimming took 3 bases from V and 8 from J, leaving 16 bases between them. This CDR3 contains 15 residues.